Listed below are T cell receptor beta chains from one sample, sequenced in a study of identical twins. Using its own MiXCR run on the 5' RACE reads, TCRdb lists one record per CDR3 protein. Of 1.5 million to 2 million distinct CDR3 sequences in the sample, around a third were seen once. Input material: cord blood. These receptors were taken from a newborn girl in good health. The CDR3 runs from the conserved cysteine through the conserved F or W. The order of the fields is clone size, V gene, J gene, D gene, CDR3 DNA, CDR3 protein. D genes are given only for firm matches. Size is omitted from some rows. Given values are once, few, many or a class for expanded clones.

>.|TRBV19|TRBJ2-1|.
TGTGCCAGTAGTCGTCGGGGGGACACCTACAATGAGCAGTTCTTC
CASSRRGDTYNEQFF
>.|TRBV5-1|TRBJ1-2|.
TGCGCCAGCAGCTTCTCAGGGGTCACTAACTATGGCTACACCTTC
CASSFSGVTNYGYTF
>few|TRBV20-1|TRBJ1-6|TRBD1
TGCAGTGCCGCGACAGGGCGTTATAATTCACCCCTCCACTTT
CSAATGRYNSPLHF
>.|TRBV29-1|TRBJ2-5|.
TGCAGCGTTGAAGCGGCCCGAATCCAAGAGACCCAGTACTTC
CSVEAARIQETQYF
>.|TRBV6-1|TRBJ1-1|.
TGTGCCAGCAGTGAAGTAGCGGGGATCACTGAAGCTTTCTTT
CASSEVAGITEAFF
>.|TRBV6-1|TRBJ2-3|TRBD1
TGTGCCAGCAGTGAAATGGGGGTTTGGACAGGGTTGACAGATACGCAGTATTTT
CASSEMGVWTGLTDTQYF
>.|TRBV4-1|TRBJ2-7|.
TGCGCCAGCAGCGGGAATGTGAATGAGCAGTACTTC
CASSGNVNEQYF
>few|TRBV6-6|TRBJ2-7|TRBD1
TGTGCCAGCAGTTACCCAGGGACAGGTATCTACGAGCAGTACTTC
CASSYPGTGIYEQYF
>.|TRBV9|TRBJ2-1|TRBD2
TGTGCCAGCAGGGCTAGCGGCTTCTCCTACAATGAGCAGTTCTTC
CASRASGFSYNEQFF
>once|TRBV20-1|TRBJ2-1|TRBD2
TGCAGTGCAAAAGGGGGGCTAGCGGGAGTTTGGGGCTCCTACAATGAGCAGTTCTTC
CSAKGGLAGVWGSYNEQFF
>few|TRBV4-2|TRBJ2-2|.
TGTGCCAGCAGCCAAGTGTGGGAGAACACCGGGGAGCTGTTTTTT
CASSQVWENTGELFF
>.|TRBV20-1|TRBJ2-1|.
TGCAGTCCTAAATTCCTCGGGGGGCTTGAGCAGTTCTTC
CSPKFLGGLEQFF
>.|TRBV19|TRBJ2-7|.
TGTGCCAGTAGTATAGCGGCTACCCCCTTGGACGAGCAGTACTTC
CASSIAATPLDEQYF
>.|TRBV12-3/TRBV12-4|TRBJ2-3|TRBD1
TGTGCCAGCATAGGACAGGGAGCAGATGTGGAATATTTT
CASIGQGADVEYF
>few|TRBV29-1|TRBJ1-2|TRBD1
TGCAGCGTACTGACAGGGAGAAGTGGCTACACCTTC
CSVLTGRSGYTF
>few|TRBV28|TRBJ2-7|TRBD1
TGTGCCAGCAGTTTACGCCGGTACAGGGGGCACTCCTACGAGCAGTACTTC
CASSLRRYRGHSYEQYF
>few|TRBV2|TRBJ2-3|TRBD2
TGTGCCAGCAGGTGGGAGGGTACAGATACGCAGTATTTT
CASRWEGTDTQYF
>.|TRBV20-1|TRBJ1-2|.
TGCAGTGCCCTCTCGGCGGCCAGGGACTATGGCTACACCTTC
CSALSAARDYGYTF
>.|TRBV5-6|TRBJ2-6|.
TGTGCCAGCAGCTTAGTAGGATACTCTGGGGCCAACGTCCTGACTTTC
CASSLVGYSGANVLTF
>many|TRBV12-3/TRBV12-4|TRBJ2-7|.
TGTGCCAGCATTGGGACCTCCTACGAGCAGTACTTC
CASIGTSYEQYF
>.|TRBV5-1|TRBJ2-7|TRBD1
TGCGCCAGCAGCTTGCCCCCGGGACAGGGGACCTACGAGCAGTACTTC
CASSLPPGQGTYEQYF
>few|TRBV5-1|TRBJ1-5|.
TGCGCCAGCAGCCCAGGAGGTCATAGCAATCAGCCCCAGCATTTT
CASSPGGHSNQPQHF
>.|TRBV24-1|TRBJ1-5|.
TGTGCCACCAGTGATCCGCCGGGCCCCAAGGGGAGCAATCAGCCTCAGCATTTT
CATSDPPGPKGSNQPQHF
>.|TRBV18|TRBJ2-1|.
TGTGCCAGCTCATGGGCTAGGGGTGAGCAGTTCTTC
CASSWARGEQFF
>.|TRBV10-3|TRBJ1-2|TRBD1
TGTGCCATCAGTGAGACGGACAGGGCGGCTAACTATGGCTACACCTTC
CAISETDRAANYGYTF
>.|TRBV20-1|TRBJ2-7|TRBD2
TGCAGTGCTAGACGGGGACTAGCGAGAACCTACGAGCAGTACTTC
CSARRGLARTYEQYF
>few|TRBV4-2|TRBJ2-7|TRBD2
TGTGCCAGCAGCCAAGTTACTAGCGGGAGTCAGTCGAAGCAGTACTTC
CASSQVTSGSQSKQYF
>.|TRBV7-9|TRBJ2-1|.
TGTGCCAGCAGCTTGGGAGACCTGAAAAGTCACTCCTACAATGAGCAGTTCTTC
CASSLGDLKSHSYNEQFF
>few|TRBV10-3|TRBJ1-2|.
TGTGCCATCAGTGAGGCAGTCCAGACCCTCTATGGCTACACCTTC
CAISEAVQTLYGYTF
>few|TRBV10-3|TRBJ2-7|TRBD2
TGTGCCATCCGGGGGGGGGTTTACGAGCAGTACTTC
CAIRGGVYEQYF
>many|TRBV12-3/TRBV12-4|TRBJ1-2|.
TGTGCCAGCAGTACAGGCACAGGGCCTTATGGCTACACCTTC
CASSTGTGPYGYTF
>many|TRBV11-2|TRBJ2-7|TRBD1
TGTGCCAGCAGCTTAGGAAGGACAGGGGGTTACGAGCAGTACTTC
CASSLGRTGGYEQYF
>.|TRBV27|TRBJ1-6|TRBD1
TGTGCCAGCAGGCCGACAGGGGGCAATTCACCCCCCCACTTT
CASRPTGGNSPPHF
>.|TRBV18|TRBJ1-5|.
TGTGCCAGCTCACCAGGGGATCTTTCCATCGGAGGCAATCAGCCCCAGCATTTT
CASSPGDLSIGGNQPQHF
>.|TRBV20-1|TRBJ2-2|.
TGCAGTGCCAAAGCCACCCCGGGACAAATAAACACCGGGGAGCTGTTTTTT
CSAKATPGQINTGELFF
>.|TRBV10-2|TRBJ2-4|.
TGCGCCAGCAGTGGACGTCTATGGGAGCAGTACTTC
CASSGRLWEQYF
>few|TRBV6-5|TRBJ1-1|TRBD1
TGTGCCAGCAGGTCACAGGGGGTGTCGCTTAGGACTGAAGCTTTCTTT
CASRSQGVSLRTEAFF
>few|TRBV7-6|TRBJ2-5|TRBD1
TGTGCCAGCAGCTTACCTTGGACAGGGGGCCAAGAGACCCAGTACTTC
CASSLPWTGGQETQYF
>.|TRBV4-1|TRBJ1-5|.
TGCGCCAGCAGCCACCTCAGGACAGTCGGGAGCAATCAGCCCCAGCATTTT
CASSHLRTVGSNQPQHF
>many|TRBV20-1|TRBJ2-5|.
TGCAGTGCTAGACGGAAAGAGACCCAGTACTTC
CSARRKETQYF
>.|TRBV20-1|TRBJ2-5|TRBD2
TGCAGTGCTTGGGCTAGCGGGAGGGCCGACGAGATCCAGTACTTC
CSAWASGRADEIQYF
>.|TRBV11-2|TRBJ2-5|TRBD2
TGTGCCAGCAGGTCGACTAGCGGGAGGGCGCAAGGAGAGCAGTACTTC
CASRSTSGRAQGEQYF
>.|TRBV4-2|TRBJ1-1|.
TGTGCCTGGAGCCAAGATAGAGCGGAGACAGCTTTCGCTGAAGCTTTCTTT
CAWSQDRAETAFAEAFF
>few|TRBV12-3/TRBV12-4|TRBJ2-2|.
TGTGCCAGCACCTACGGAGTCCGAGTTAGCGCCGGGGAGCTGTTTTTT
CASTYGVRVSAGELFF
>.|TRBV19|TRBJ2-1|.
TGTGCCAGTAGATCCGGACAAAACAATGAGCAGTTCTTC
CASRSGQNNEQFF
>few|TRBV6-2/TRBV6-3|TRBJ1-5|.
TGTGCCAGAAGTCCGGGCGGGGAGCATAGCAATCAGCCCCAGCATTTT
CARSPGGEHSNQPQHF
>few|TRBV6-6|TRBJ2-7|.
TGTGCCAGCAGCCTCGGCGCGCTGGGGAATGAGCAGTACTTC
CASSLGALGNEQYF
>.|TRBV5-1|TRBJ2-5|.
TGCGCCAGCAGCTTACTTTGGAGGCAAGATGAGCAGTACTTC
CASSLLWRQDEQYF
>few|TRBV20-1|TRBJ1-1|TRBD1
TGCAGTGCTGGACAGGTTTTGAACACTGAAGCTTTCTTT
CSAGQVLNTEAFF
>.|TRBV27|TRBJ2-1|.
TGTGCCAGCAGGATAAAAACAGCGGTCTCCTACAATGAGCAGTTCTTC
CASRIKTAVSYNEQFF
>few|TRBV11-2|TRBJ2-1|.
TGTGCCAGCAGCGAAGACGGGACTCGGTACAATGAGCAGTTCTTC
CASSEDGTRYNEQFF
>few|TRBV27|TRBJ2-7|TRBD1
TGTGCCAGCAGTTTACGGCGGACAGGGGAGAGCGAGCAGTACTTC
CASSLRRTGESEQYF
>few|TRBV21-1|TRBJ2-3|.
TGTGCCAGCAGCAAAGGGCTGGGGACTAGCGGGAAGGAGCCAGATACGCAGTATTTT
CASSKGLGTSGKEPDTQYF
>.|TRBV28|TRBJ2-2|TRBD1
TGTGCCAGCAGTTTCGACAGGGGGGGGGAGCTGTTTTTT
CASSFDRGGELFF
>few|TRBV20-1|TRBJ2-1|TRBD2
TGCAGTGCTACCGGGACTAGCGGGGGGATGGAGCAGTTCTTC
CSATGTSGGMEQFF
>few|TRBV20-1|TRBJ2-1|TRBD2
TGCAGTGCTGAGCGACTAGCCTCTATCTCCTACAATGAGCAGTTCTTC
CSAERLASISYNEQFF
>.|TRBV20-1|TRBJ2-5|TRBD1
TGCAGTGCTGACAGGACAGGGTGGGACGAGACCCAGTACTTC
CSADRTGWDETQYF
>many|TRBV12-3/TRBV12-4|TRBJ1-2|.
TGTGCCAGCAGTTTGGCAGGGTCCCCCTATGGCTACACCTTC
CASSLAGSPYGYTF
>.|TRBV13|TRBJ1-2|.
TGTGCCAGCAGCTTAGTAGTAAGAGACAGGAGCTATGGCTACACCTTC
CASSLVVRDRSYGYTF